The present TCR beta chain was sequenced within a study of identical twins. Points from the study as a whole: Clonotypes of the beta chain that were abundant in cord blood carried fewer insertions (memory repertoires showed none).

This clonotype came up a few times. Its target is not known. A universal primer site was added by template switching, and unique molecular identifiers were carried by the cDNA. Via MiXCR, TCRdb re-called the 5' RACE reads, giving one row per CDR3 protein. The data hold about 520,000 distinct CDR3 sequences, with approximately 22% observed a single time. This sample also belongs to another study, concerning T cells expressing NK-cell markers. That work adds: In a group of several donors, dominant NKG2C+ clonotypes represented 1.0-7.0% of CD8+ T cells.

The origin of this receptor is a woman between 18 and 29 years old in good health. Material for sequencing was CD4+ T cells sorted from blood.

This CDR3 is CASAREGYTEAFF. In nucleotides, the CDR3 is TGTGCTAGTGCTCGGGAGGGCTACACTGAAGCTTTCTTT. The gene calls are TRBV12-5 and TRBJ1-1; D not resolved. Germline V lookup: CDR1 LGHNT, CDR2 FRNRAP. The CDR3 is 13 amino acids. V was cut by 7 bases and J by 3 bases, with 12 bases left in between.